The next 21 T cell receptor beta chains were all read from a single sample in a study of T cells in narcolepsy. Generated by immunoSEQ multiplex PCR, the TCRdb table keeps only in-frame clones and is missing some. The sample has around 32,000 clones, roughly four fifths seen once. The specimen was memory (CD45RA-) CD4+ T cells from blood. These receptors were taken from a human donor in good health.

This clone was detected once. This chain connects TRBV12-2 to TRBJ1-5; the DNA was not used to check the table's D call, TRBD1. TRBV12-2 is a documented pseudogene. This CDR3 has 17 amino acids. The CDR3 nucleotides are TGTGCAAGTCGCGCCGGTTCGGGACAGTGTAGCAATCAGCCCCAGCATTTT. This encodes CASRAGSGQCSNQPQHF.

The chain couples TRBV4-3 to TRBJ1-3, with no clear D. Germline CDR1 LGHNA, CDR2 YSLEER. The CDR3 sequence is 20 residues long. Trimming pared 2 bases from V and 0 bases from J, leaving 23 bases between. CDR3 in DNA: TGCGCCAGCAGCCAACTAGCGCTTGGAGTTACGCAAGACTCTGGAAACACCATATATTTT. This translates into CASSQLALGVTQDSGNTIYF.

CDR3 in amino acids: CASSPVGLTGSGANVLTF. The CDR3 region has the DNA TGTGCCAGCTCACCTGTCGGCCTTACGGGGTCTGGGGCCAACGTCCTGACTTTC. The rearrangement links TRBV18 to TRBJ2-6; possibly TRBD2 for D (5 bases). The CDR3 extends over 18 amino acids. V lost 3 bases and J lost 1, with 16 bases in between. Germline CDR1 KGHSH, CDR2 LQKENI.

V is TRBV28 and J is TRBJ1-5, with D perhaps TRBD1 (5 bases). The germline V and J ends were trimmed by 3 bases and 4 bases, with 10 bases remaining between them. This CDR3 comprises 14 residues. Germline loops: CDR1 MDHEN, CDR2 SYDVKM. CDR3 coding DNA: TGTGCCAGCAGTTTGTCACAGGTGAATCAGCCCCAGCATTTT. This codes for CASSLSQVNQPQHF.

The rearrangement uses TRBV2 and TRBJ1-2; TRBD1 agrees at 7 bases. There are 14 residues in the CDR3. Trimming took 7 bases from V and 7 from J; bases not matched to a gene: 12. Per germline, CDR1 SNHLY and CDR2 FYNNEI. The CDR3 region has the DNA TGTGCCAGCACCAGGGGGAATAGTATCGCTGGCTACACCTTC. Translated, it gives CASTRGNSIAGYTF.

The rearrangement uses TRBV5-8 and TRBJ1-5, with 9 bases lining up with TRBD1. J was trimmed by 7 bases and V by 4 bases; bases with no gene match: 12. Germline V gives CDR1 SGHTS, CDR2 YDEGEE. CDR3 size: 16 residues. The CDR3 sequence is CASSPDRGTRRQPQHF. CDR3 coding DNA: TGTGCCAGCAGCCCGGACAGGGGAACACGCCGACAGCCCCAGCATTTT.

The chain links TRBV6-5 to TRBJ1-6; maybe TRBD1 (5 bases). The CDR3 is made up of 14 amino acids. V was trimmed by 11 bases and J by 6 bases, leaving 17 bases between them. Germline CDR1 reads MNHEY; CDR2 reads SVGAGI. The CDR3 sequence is CAAFSGGGNSPLHF. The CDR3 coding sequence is TGTGCCGCCTTCTCCGGTGGGGGTAATTCACCCCTCCACTTT.

The chain's CDR3 is CASSPASSSYNEQFF. The DNA of the CDR3 is TGTGCCAGCAGCCCGGCCTCGAGCTCCTACAATGAGCAGTTCTTC. The rearrangement uses TRBV5-4 and TRBJ2-1; D is unclear. Trimming shortened V by 4 bases and J by 0 bases, and 11 bases separated the two germline ends. This CDR3 has 15 residues. Germline CDR1 and CDR2: SGHNT and YYREEE (reference sequence).

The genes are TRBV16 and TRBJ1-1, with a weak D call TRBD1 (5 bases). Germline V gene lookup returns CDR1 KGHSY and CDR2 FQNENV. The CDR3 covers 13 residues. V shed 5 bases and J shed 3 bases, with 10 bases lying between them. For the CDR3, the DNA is TGTGCCAGCAGCGGGGGTTTGGACACTGAAGCTTTCTTT. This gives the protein CASSGGLDTEAFF.

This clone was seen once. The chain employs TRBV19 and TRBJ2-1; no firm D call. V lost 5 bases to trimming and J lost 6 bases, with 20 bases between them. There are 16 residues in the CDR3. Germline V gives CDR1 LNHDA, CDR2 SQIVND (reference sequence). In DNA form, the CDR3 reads TGTGCCAGTAGTGTCTCACTGAGGAGTATTCGCAATGAGCAGTTCTTC. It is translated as CASSVSLRSIRNEQFF.

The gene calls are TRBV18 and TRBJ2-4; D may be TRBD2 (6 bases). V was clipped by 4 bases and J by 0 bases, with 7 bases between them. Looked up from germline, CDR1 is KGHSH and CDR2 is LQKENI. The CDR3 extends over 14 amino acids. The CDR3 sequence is CASSRGEAKNIQYF. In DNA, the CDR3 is TGTGCCAGCTCACGGGGGGAAGCCAAAAACATTCAGTACTTC.

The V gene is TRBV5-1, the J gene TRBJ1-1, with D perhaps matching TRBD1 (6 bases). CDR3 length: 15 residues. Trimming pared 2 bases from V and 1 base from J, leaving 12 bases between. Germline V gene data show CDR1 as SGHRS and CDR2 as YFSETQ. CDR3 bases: TGCGCCAGCAGCTTCCAGACAGGCCCGAACACTGAAGCTTTCTTT. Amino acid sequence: CASSFQTGPNTEAFF.

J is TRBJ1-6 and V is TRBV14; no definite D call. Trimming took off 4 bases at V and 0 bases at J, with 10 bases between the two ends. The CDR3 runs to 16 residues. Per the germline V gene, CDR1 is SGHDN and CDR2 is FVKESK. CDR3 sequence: CASSPRLSSYNSPLHF. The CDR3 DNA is TGTGCCAGCAGCCCACGACTAAGCTCCTATAATTCACCCCTCCACTTT.

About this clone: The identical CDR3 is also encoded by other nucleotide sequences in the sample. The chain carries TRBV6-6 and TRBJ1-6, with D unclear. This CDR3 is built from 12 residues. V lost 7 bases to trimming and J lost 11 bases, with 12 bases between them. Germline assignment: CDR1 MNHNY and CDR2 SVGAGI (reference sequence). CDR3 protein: CASTQLGAPLHF. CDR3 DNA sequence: TGTGCCAGCACCCAACTTGGGGCACCCCTCCACTTT.

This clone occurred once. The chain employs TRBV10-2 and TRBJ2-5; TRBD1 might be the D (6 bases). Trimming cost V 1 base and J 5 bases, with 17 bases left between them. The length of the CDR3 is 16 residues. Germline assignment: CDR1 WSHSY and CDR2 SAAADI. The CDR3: CASSEWGPAHRETQYF. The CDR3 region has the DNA TGCGCCAGCAGTGAGTGGGGGCCGGCTCACAGGGAGACCCAGTACTTC.

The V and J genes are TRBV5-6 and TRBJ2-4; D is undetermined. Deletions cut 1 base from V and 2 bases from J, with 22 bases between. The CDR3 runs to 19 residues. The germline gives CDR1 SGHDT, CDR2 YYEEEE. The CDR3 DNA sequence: TGTGCCAGCAGCTTGCCCGAGGTTGACTGGACGAGGACCAAAAACATTCAGTACTTC. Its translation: CASSLPEVDWTRTKNIQYF.

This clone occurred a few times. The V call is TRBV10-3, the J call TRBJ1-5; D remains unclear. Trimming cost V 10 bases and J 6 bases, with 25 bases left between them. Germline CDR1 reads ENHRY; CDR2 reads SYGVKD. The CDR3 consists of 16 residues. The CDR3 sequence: CATREEGGVKTQPQHF. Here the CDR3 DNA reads TGTGCCACCAGAGAGGAGGGCGGAGTAAAGACTCAGCCCCAGCATTTT.

Here the CDR3 reads CASTPLPGQGNQPQHF. DNA for the CDR3: TGTGCCAGTACTCCACTCCCGGGACAGGGGAATCAGCCCCAGCATTTT. The rearrangement joins TRBV19 to TRBJ1-5; 10 positions agree with TRBD1. The trim removed 7 bases at V and 4 bases at J, leaving 10 bases unmatched. Germline V gene lookup returns CDR1 LNHDA and CDR2 SQIVND (reference sequence). The CDR3 contains 16 residues.

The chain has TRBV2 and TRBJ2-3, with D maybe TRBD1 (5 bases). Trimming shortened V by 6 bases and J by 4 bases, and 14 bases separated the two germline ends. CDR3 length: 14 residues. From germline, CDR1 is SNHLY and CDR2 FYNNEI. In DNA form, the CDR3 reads TGTGCCAGCAGGCCGTCGCAGGGCTCAGATACGCAGTATTTT. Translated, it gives CASRPSQGSDTQYF.

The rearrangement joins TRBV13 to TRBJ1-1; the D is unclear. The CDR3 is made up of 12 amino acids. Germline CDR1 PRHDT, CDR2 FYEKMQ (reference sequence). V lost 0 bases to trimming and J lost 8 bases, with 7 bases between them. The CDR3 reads CASSLGQLEAFF. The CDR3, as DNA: TGTGCCAGCAGCTTAGGACAGTTGGAAGCTTTCTTT.

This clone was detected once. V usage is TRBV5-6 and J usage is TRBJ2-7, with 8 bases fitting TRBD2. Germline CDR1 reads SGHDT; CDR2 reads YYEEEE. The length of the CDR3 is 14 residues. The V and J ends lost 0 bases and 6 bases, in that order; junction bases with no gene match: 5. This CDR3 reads CASSLAGLAGEQYV. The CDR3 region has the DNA TGTGCCAGCAGCTTGGCCGGGCTAGCGGGCGAGCAGTACGTC.